This TCR beta chain is from a study of blood T cell repertoires in COVID-19. The wider study: Nucleic acid was either cDNA or gDNA, and it came from T cells, B-cell-depleted T cells, or PBMCs.

The V gene's germline CDR1 is MNHNY and CDR2 SVGAGI (reference sequence). The CDR3 sequence is 15 residues long. Trimming cost V 4 bases and J 3 bases; bases outside gene matches: 4. Generated by immunoSEQ multiplex PCR, the TCRdb table keeps only in-frame clones and is missing some. The sample shows 140,000 or so clones, around 80% of them seen only once. In this sample, this clone turned up a few times. The source is a man in his forties or fifties with acute or convalescent COVID-19. The chain uses TRBV6-6 and TRBJ2-3, with 10 bases lining up with TRBD1. The sample taken for sequencing was peripheral blood. Written as DNA, the CDR3 is TGTGCCAGCAGTTTTCTGGGACAGGGGACAGATACGCAGTATTTT. Protein product: CASSFLGQGTDTQYF.